This TCR beta chain was sequenced in a study of T cell changes during pregnancy in multiple sclerosis. Using immunoSEQ multiplex PCR, the repertoire was profiled, and TCRdb retains in-frame clones only, with some absent. Here the sample spans roughly 40,000 clones, about 90% being singletons. Germline loops: CDR1 MNHEY, CDR2 SVGAGI. CDR3 size: 15 residues. V lost 7 bases and J lost 4, with 19 bases in between. The chain links TRBV6-5 to TRBJ1-2; D remains ambiguous. Source: CD4+ T cells from peripheral blood mononuclear cells, taken before pregnancy. The receptor comes from a female donor with multiple sclerosis, enrolled in a pregnancy study. CDR3 DNA: TGTGCCAGCACCACCCCAAGACTAAACTTCTATGGCTACACCTTC. The encoded protein is CASTTPRLNFYGYTF.